This entry describes one T cell receptor beta chain. These data come from a study of blood T cell repertoires in COVID-19. This CDR3 comprises 14 residues. J was trimmed by 5 bases and V by 0 bases; bases with no gene match: 2. Germline V CDR1 and CDR2: SGHKS, YYEKEE (reference sequence). The method was immunoSEQ multiplex PCR; TCRdb's version includes in-frame clones alone and lacks a portion of them. This sample has 120,000 to 150,000 clones, with 88% found just once. The V gene is TRBV5-5, the J gene TRBJ2-1; the match to TRBD1 covers 7 bases. The sequence was collected from a human donor in a cohort sampled during active COVID-19. Sequenced sample: peripheral blood. CDR3 region: CASSLVTGDNEQFF. The CDR3 DNA follows: TGTGCCAGCAGCTTGGTTACAGGGGACAATGAGCAGTTCTTC.